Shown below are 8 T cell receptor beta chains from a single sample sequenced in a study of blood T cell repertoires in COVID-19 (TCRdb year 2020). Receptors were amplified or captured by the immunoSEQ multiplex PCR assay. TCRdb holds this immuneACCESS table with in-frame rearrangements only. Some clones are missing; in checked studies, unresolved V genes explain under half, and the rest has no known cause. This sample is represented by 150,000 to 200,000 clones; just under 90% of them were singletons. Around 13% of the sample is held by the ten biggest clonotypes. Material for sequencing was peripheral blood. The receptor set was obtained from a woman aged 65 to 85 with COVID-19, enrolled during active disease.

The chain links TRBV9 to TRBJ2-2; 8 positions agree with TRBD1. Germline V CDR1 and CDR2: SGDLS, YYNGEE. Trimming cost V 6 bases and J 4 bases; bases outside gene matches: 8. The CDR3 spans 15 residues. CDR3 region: CASNPGGAGTGELFF. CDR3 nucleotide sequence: TGTGCCAGCAACCCAGGGGGCGCCGGCACCGGGGAGCTGTTTTTT.

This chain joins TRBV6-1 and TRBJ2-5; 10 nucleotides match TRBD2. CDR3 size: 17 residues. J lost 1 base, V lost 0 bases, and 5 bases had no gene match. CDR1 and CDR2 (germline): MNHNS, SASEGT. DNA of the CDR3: TGTGCCAGCAGTGAAGCGGGGCTAGCGGGAGCCCAAGAGACCCAGTACTTC. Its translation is CASSEAGLAGAQETQYF.

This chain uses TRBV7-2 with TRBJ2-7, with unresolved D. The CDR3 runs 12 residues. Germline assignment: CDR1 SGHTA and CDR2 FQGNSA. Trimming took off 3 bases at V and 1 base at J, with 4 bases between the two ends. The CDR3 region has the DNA TGTGCCAGCAGCTTGGAGTCCTACGAGCAGTACTTC. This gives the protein CASSLESYEQYF.

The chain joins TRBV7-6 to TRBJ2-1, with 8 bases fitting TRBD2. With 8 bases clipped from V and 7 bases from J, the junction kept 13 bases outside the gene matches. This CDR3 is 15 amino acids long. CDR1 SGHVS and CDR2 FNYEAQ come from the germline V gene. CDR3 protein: CASQRPGTRLNEQFF. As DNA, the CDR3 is TGTGCCAGCCAGCGTCCAGGGACTAGATTGAATGAGCAGTTCTTC.

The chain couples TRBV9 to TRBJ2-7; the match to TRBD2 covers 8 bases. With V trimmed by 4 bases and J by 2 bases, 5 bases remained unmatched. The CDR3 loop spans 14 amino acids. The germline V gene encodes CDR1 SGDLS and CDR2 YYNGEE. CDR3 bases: TGTGCCAGCAGCCTTAGCGGGGCTACCTACGAGCAGTACTTC. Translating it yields CASSLSGATYEQYF.

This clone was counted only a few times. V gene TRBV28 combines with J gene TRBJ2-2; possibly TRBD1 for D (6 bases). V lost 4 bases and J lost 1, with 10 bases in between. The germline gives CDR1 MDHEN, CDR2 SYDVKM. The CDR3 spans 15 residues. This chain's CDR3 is CASSWTEKNTGELFF. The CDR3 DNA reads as TGTGCCAGCAGTTGGACAGAAAAGAACACCGGGGAGCTGTTTTTT.

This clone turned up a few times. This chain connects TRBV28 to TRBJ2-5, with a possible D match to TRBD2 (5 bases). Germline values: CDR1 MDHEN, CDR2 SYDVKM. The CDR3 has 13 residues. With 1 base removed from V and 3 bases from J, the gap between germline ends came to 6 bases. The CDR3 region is CASSLYGEETQYF. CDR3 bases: TGTGCCAGCAGTTTATACGGGGAAGAGACCCAGTACTTC.

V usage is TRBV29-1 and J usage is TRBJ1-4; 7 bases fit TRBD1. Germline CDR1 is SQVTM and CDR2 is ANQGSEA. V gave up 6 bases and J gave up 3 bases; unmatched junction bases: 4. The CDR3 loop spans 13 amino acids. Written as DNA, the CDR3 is TGCAGCGTCCGGGACAGCCCTAATGAAAAACTGTTTTTT. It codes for CSVRDSPNEKLFF.